The clone carrying this T cell receptor beta chain came up once. Its antigen is currently unknown. This sample was included in a study of vaccination effects on CD4 cells after COVID-19. Assay used: immunoSEQ multiplex PCR; TCRdb lists only in-frame clones, some missing. The repertoire includes fewer than 85,000 clones, roughly three quarters of them detected once, and 0.95% sits in the top ten. The CDR3 spans 14 residues. Study results and limitations: Clones that were induced by infection or by vaccine showed marked contraction late after vaccination.

Sequencing was preceded by expansion of antigen-specific CD4+ T cells with viral peptide pools in the ViraFEST assay. Following culture for ten to eleven days, CD4+ T cells were isolated. Two doses of BNT162b2 or mRNA-1273 vaccine were administered to participants. Half-medium changes using IL-2 medium occurred on days 3 and 7. The clonotype originates from a human donor who received a COVID-19 vaccine. Specimen: CD4+ T cells from PBMCs cultured with HCoV-OC43 spike peptides, collected after COVID-19 vaccination. As for subset: HCoV-OC43 spike overlapping peptide pool stimulation. The V and J genes are TRBV21-1 and TRBJ1-2. TRBV21-1 is assigned pseudogene status. CDR3 DNA: TGTGCCAGCAGCAAGAAAAGGTTAATATATGGCTACACCTTC. Amino acid sequence: CASSKKRLIYGYTF.